These 19 T cell receptor beta chains came from one sample sequenced in a study of T cell repertoires in cytomegalovirus infection. TCRdb processed the reads anew with MiXCR; each CDR3 protein has one entry. The sample shows hundreds of thousands of distinct CDR3 sequences, under 8.5% of them seen only once. Input material: PBMCs. Receptor source: a human donor in good health (CMV status not recorded). Some clones in this sample may be carry-over from other donors' samples.

This clonotype was counted at least ten times. The chain links TRBV5-1 to TRBJ1-1; 9 bases fit TRBD1. Germline assignment: CDR1 SGHRS and CDR2 YFSETQ. The CDR3 is 14 residues long. Trimming at V came to 3 bases and at J to 4 bases, leaving 4 bases not matched to a gene. CDR3 in amino acids: CASSSGQGSTEAFF. The CDR3 DNA is TGCGCCAGCAGCTCCGGACAGGGGAGCACTGAAGCTTTCTTT.

There are many counts of this clonotype. J is TRBJ1-1 and V is TRBV7-6, with unresolved D. There are 13 residues in the CDR3. The V end was cut by 2 bases, the J end by 0 bases, with 4 bases between. In germline, CDR1 is SGHVS, CDR2 FNYEAQ. CDR3 in amino acids: CASSLYMNTEAFF. The CDR3 bases are TGTGCCAGCAGCTTATACATGAACACTGAAGCTTTCTTT.

This clonotype appeared many times. The chain joins TRBV20-1 to TRBJ2-7; a weak D match, TRBD2 (6 bases). The germline V gene has CDR1 DFQATT and CDR2 SNEGSKA (reference sequence). The V gene lost 3 bases and the J gene lost 4 bases, with 16 bases spanning the gap. CDR3 length: 14 residues. CDR3 region: CSASSTGVDYEQYF. The CDR3 DNA is TGCAGTGCTAGTTCCACGGGGGTGGATTACGAGCAGTACTTC.

This clonotype was seen ten or more times. A read error may explain this, as a much larger clone is one base away. The CDR3 sequence is CASSIQGPYEQYF. The CDR3, as DNA: TGTGCCAGCAGCATACAGGGCCCCTACGAGCAGTACTTC. V is TRBV12-3 or TRBV12-4 and J is TRBJ2-7, with D possibly matching TRBD1 (6 bases). This CDR3 has 13 residues. V lost 6 bases and J 2 bases, leaving 11 bases between the germline ends.

This clonotype was counted ten times or more. The V and J genes are TRBV19 and TRBJ1-5; D perhaps matches TRBD1 (6 bases). Between the trimmed V and J ends, which lost 3 bases and 8 bases, there was a span of 8 bases. CDR1 and CDR2 (germline): LNHDA, SQIVND (reference sequence). The CDR3 extends over 12 amino acids. The DNA for the CDR3 is TGTGCCAGTAGTATTAGGGGGGAGCCCCAGCATTTT. Protein product: CASSIRGEPQHF.

This clonotype was counted at least ten times. The rearrangement joins TRBV12-3 or TRBV12-4 to TRBJ1-1; TRBD1 aligns across 8 bases. The CDR3 sequence is 15 residues long. V lost 5 bases and J lost 2; bases outside the gene matches: 7. The CDR3 DNA reads as TGTGCCAGCAGTAGCGGACAGGGCGATAACACTGAAGCTTTCTTT. Protein sequence: CASSSGQGDNTEAFF.

This chain links TRBV10-3 with TRBJ2-3; D is ambiguous. The germline CDR1 and CDR2 sequences are ENHRY and SYGVKD. CDR3 length equals 12 residues. Trimming removed 8 bases at V and 2 bases at J, with 8 bases between. DNA of the CDR3: TGTGCCATCCAGGACGTCACAGATACGCAGTATTTT. Protein: CAIQDVTDTQYF.

This clonotype was seen repeatedly, ten times or more. The V and J genes are TRBV30 and TRBJ2-7; TRBD1 agrees at 7 bases. V shed 7 bases, J shed 5 bases, and the junction held 8 bases outside the gene matches. Germline values: CDR1 GTSNPN, CDR2 SVGIG (reference sequence). CDR3 length equals 12 residues. Written as DNA, the CDR3 is TGTGCCTTGGACAGGTTGAGCAACGAGCAGTACTTC. This gives the protein CALDRLSNEQYF. Full variable domain (rest looked up from reference TRBV30 and TRBJ2-7): SQTIHQWPATLVQPVGSPLSLECTVEGTSNPNLYWYRQAAGRGLQLLFYSVGIGQISSEVPQNLSASRPQDRQFILSSKKLLLSDSGFYLCALDRLSNEQYFGPGTRLTVT.

This clonotype has a count of ten or more. J is TRBJ2-4 and V is TRBV14; possibly TRBD1 or TRBD2 for D (5 bases each). V lost 3 bases, J lost 4 bases, and 7 bases lay in between. The CDR3 has 13 amino acids. Germline CDR1 reads SGHDN; CDR2 reads FVKESK. The CDR3: CASSQGPKNIQYF. For the CDR3, the DNA is TGTGCCAGCAGCCAGGGACCGAAAAACATTCAGTACTTC.

This clonotype was observed at least ten times. The V gene is TRBV19, the J gene TRBJ2-7; D not certain. The V gene's germline CDR1 is LNHDA and CDR2 SQIVND (reference sequence). The V end was cut by 3 bases, the J end by 2 bases, with 8 bases between. The CDR3 extends over 13 amino acids. The CDR3 DNA is TGTGCCAGTAGTATGCAAGTTACCTACGAGCAGTACTTC. Protein product: CASSMQVTYEQYF.

This clonotype has at least ten counts. The chain recombines TRBV25-1 with TRBJ2-2; D assignment may be TRBD1 or TRBD2 (5 bases each). This CDR3 contains 14 residues. The germline V gene encodes CDR1 MGHDK and CDR2 SYGVNS. The V gene lost 5 bases and the J gene lost 5 bases, with 12 bases spanning the gap. The CDR3 sequence is CASSRDQGTGELFF. For the CDR3, the DNA is TGTGCCAGCAGTCGGGACCAGGGAACCGGGGAGCTGTTTTTT.

The table lists this clonotype with many counts. The chain carries TRBV7-2 and TRBJ1-1; no definite D call. Germline assignment: CDR1 SGHTA and CDR2 FQGNSA. This CDR3 contains 14 residues. V dropped 1 base and J dropped 2 bases, with 8 bases sitting between them. The CDR3: CASSLVSRNTEAFF. DNA for the CDR3: TGTGCCAGCAGCTTAGTTTCGAGAAACACTGAAGCTTTCTTT. The full variable domain, rest sourced from reference TRBV7-2 and TRBJ1-1, is GAGVSQSPSNKVTEKGKDVELRCDPISGHTALYWYRQSLGQGLEFLIYFQGNSAPDKSGLPSDRFSAERTGGSVSTLTIQRTQQEDSAVYLCASSLVSRNTEAFFGQGTRLTVV.

This clonotype has at least ten counts. The gene calls are TRBV4-2 and TRBJ1-1; D is unresolved. CDR1 is LGHNA and CDR2 is YNFKEQ in the germline V gene. V shed 1 base and J shed 3 bases, with 9 bases lying between them. The CDR3 is 14 residues long. CDR3: CASSQVYGDTEAFF. CDR3 in DNA: TGTGCCAGCAGCCAAGTATACGGGGACACTGAAGCTTTCTTT.

This clonotype was recorded many times. The chain recombines TRBV7-8 with TRBJ1-1, with TRBD1 matching 10 bases. The J segment lost 3 bases and the V segment lost 5 bases, leaving 3 bases of the junction unmatched. CDR3 length: 14 amino acids. CDR1 is SGHVS and CDR2 is FQNEAQ in the germline V gene. In DNA, the CDR3 is TGTGCCAGCAGCACGGACAGGGGGTACACTGAAGCTTTCTTT. This sequence encodes CASSTDRGYTEAFF.

This clonotype turned up a few times. The V call is TRBV15, the J call TRBJ2-3; D not certain. The CDR3 is made up of 13 amino acids. Germline CDR1 reads LNHNV; CDR2 reads YYDKDF (reference sequence). V gave up 8 bases and J gave up 6 bases, with 15 bases separating them. CDR3 in amino acids: CATARRSADTQYF. CDR3 bases: TGTGCCACCGCGAGACGGTCTGCGGATACGCAGTATTTT.

This clonotype was seen at least ten times. The rearrangement links TRBV20-1 to TRBJ1-2; D might be TRBD1 (6 bases). Germline V CDR1 and CDR2: DFQATT, SNEGSKA (reference sequence). There are 13 residues in the CDR3. Trimming left V 1 base short and J 6 bases short, with 12 bases between. The CDR3 region has the DNA TGCAGTGCTAGAGTACAGGGAGGGGATGGCTACACCTTC. Translated, it gives CSARVQGGDGYTF.

This clonotype was seen repeatedly, ten times or more. The J gene is TRBJ1-2, the V gene TRBV29-1; TRBD1 aligns across 7 bases. CDR1 is SQVTM, CDR2 ANQGSEA, per germline. CDR3 length: 12 amino acids. The junction had 10 bases not matched to a gene; V was cut back by 7 bases and J by 8 bases. CDR3 protein: CSATGQTWGYTF. The CDR3 DNA follows: TGCAGCGCTACGGGACAGACGTGGGGCTACACCTTC.

The rearrangement uses TRBV12-3 or TRBV12-4 and TRBJ1-1; 7 bases agree with TRBD1. The V segment lost 3 bases and the J segment 4 bases; nucleotides outside the gene matches: 5. The CDR3 loop spans 14 amino acids. As DNA, the CDR3 is TGTGCCAGCAGTTTGGAGGGGGCAGGCACTGAAGCTTTCTTT. It specifies CASSLEGAGTEAFF.

There are many counts of this clonotype. V is TRBV29-1 and J is TRBJ2-7, with a weak D call TRBD2 (7 bases). The CDR3 covers 14 residues. CDR1 and CDR2 from the germline V gene are SQVTM and ANQGSEA. V shed 3 bases and J shed 2 bases, with 14 bases lying between them. This CDR3 reads CSVDGGPSTYEQYF. For the CDR3, the DNA is TGCAGCGTTGACGGGGGGCCTAGCACCTACGAGCAGTACTTC.